This TCR beta chain was obtained from a study of metastatic and nonmetastatic thyroid tumors (dated by TCRdb to 2020 to 2021). Background for the entire study: The researchers compared repertoires between peripheral blood samples and tumor or nodule tissue samples from patients with malignant or benign thyroid disease. Here is what the overall study found, with its caveats: TCR beta diversity was reported as significantly higher in malignant tumors than in benign nodules, in both blood and tumor samples.

No patient had received any treatment before thyroid surgery. Using T-cell receptor beta sequencing, the researchers looked back retrospectively at clinical samples from patients, gathered between about 2011 and 2019. The CDR3 goes from the cysteine to the phenylalanine over 13 residues. Here the CDR3 DNA is all that survives: 39 bases in frame from base 1. CDR1 MRHNA and CDR2 SNTAGT were looked up in the germline V gene. V trim: 5 bases; J trim: 7 bases; unmatched bases: 5. On this clone itself: The antigen it recognizes is unknown. Base qualities are not at hand, and no much larger clone is one base apart.

Library creation used PCR. The instrument was an Illumina HiSeq 4000. High-throughput sequencing was used to profile the CDR3 region of the TCR beta-chain in every patient. Turning to the authors' computational methods: The researchers built a classifier to tell apart papillary thyroid cancer patients with distant metastasis, based on CDR3 differences among clinicopathological groups. Repertoire diversity was assessed with the Shannon index, and tumor-blood repertoire similarity with the Morisita-Horn index. TCRdb reworked the public reads: Q25 trimming with fastp, MiXCR clone assembly, productive beta chains retained. TCRdb, rather than the study authors, made the V and J calls. The sample table lists some 14,000 clones, about 32% of them with a count of one. Jointly, the top ten make up approximately 11% of the sample.

This TCR was sampled from a male donor with papillary thyroid cancer or a benign thyroid nodule (not recorded which). Some clones in this sample may be carry-over from other donors' samples. The rearrangement joined TRBV6-4 to TRBJ2-1, and 7 junctional nucleotides match TRBD1. The sample was tumor tissue. Read as DNA, the sequence is TGTGCCAGCAGTTATAAACAGGGGAATGAGCAGTTCTTC. This translates into CASSYKQGNEQFF.